The text below deals with one TCR beta chain. Stated time point: patch test 1, 2 weeks after DPC sensitization. As to treatment: therapeutic diphenylcyclopropenone sensitization with weekly scalp DPC. This sample is drawn from a study of human T cells and chemical hapten exposure. For the study at large: Throughout a study of 20 to 25 weeks, patients underwent weekly scalp administration of diphenylcyclopropenone doses. Upper-back patches of 0.01% DPC were read at 6 days.

V trimming: 2 bases; J trimming: 14 bases; junction bases outside the gene matches: 9. Germline V gene data show CDR1 as SEHNR and CDR2 as FQNEAQ (reference sequence). This CDR3 comprises 14 residues. One entry per CDR3 protein results from TCRdb running MiXCR on the RACE reads. This table has around 99,000 distinct CDR3 sequences, under 15% appearing once. The chain combines TRBV7-9 with TRBJ2-1; 10 bases are a match to TRBD2. The receptor comes from a woman between 40 and 50 years old with alopecia areata. Some clones in this sample may be carry-over from other donors' samples. This sample comprised whole blood, obtained in connection with sensitization to the hapten diphenylcyclopropenone (DPC). CDR3 sequence reads: CASSLMLAGETEFF. The CDR3 DNA sequence: TGTGCCAGCAGCTTAATGCTAGCGGGAGAGACGGAGTTCTTC.